Below are 32 T cell receptor beta chains sequenced from a single sample in a study of shared clonotypes between healthy human individuals. Naive-designated CD8 cells lacked CD45RO, were positively enriched for CCR7, and omitted terminally differentiated effector memory CD45RA+ cells. TCRdb's copy holds only in-frame clones and misses some; the assay was immunoSEQ multiplex PCR. The repertoire holds about 820,000 clones, with roughly 92% as singletons. Sequenced material: naive CD8+ T cells sorted from blood. The receptors were sampled from a young man in good health.

The V and J genes are TRBV27 and TRBJ2-3; TRBD2 matches 10 bases. The CDR3 runs 20 residues. CDR1 is MNHEY, CDR2 SMNVEV, per germline (reference sequence). Unmatched junction bases numbered 20, after V lost 2 bases and J lost 6 bases. CDR3: CASSLIPPAFIAGGSDTQYF. CDR3 in DNA: TGTGCCAGCAGTTTAATTCCCCCGGCGTTTATAGCGGGAGGATCCGATACGCAGTATTTT.

The CDR3 spells CASSLEGLAARDEQFF. As DNA, the CDR3 is TGCGCCAGCAGCTTGGAGGGACTAGCGGCTAGGGATGAGCAGTTCTTC. V gene TRBV5-1 combines with J gene TRBJ2-1, with 11 bases that match TRBD2. This CDR3 is built from 16 residues. Losses at the gene ends were 0 bases for V and 8 bases for J; bases not matched to a gene: 7. Germline V gives CDR1 SGHRS, CDR2 YFSETQ.

Worth noting for this clone: The same CDR3 is also encoded by other DNA sequences in this sample. The rearrangement links TRBV5-1 to TRBJ2-3; no firm D call. Trimming cost V 1 base and J 12 bases, with 18 bases left between them. Germline lookup yields CDR1 SGHRS and CDR2 YFSETQ. The CDR3 has 14 amino acids. The CDR3 DNA follows: TGCGCCAGCAGCTTGTCGGACGGTCAGGAGACACAGTATTTT. Translation gives CASSLSDGQETQYF.

The genes are TRBV14 and TRBJ2-7; no firm D call. This CDR3 has 13 amino acids. The germline CDR1 and CDR2 sequences are SGHDN and FVKESK. V dropped 1 base and J dropped 3 bases, with 7 bases sitting between them. The CDR3 region has the DNA TGTGCCAGCAGCCAAGTGGCCAACTACGAGCAGTACTTC. Translating gives CASSQVANYEQYF.

This clone was seen once. The chain links TRBV28 to TRBJ2-7, with 8 bases lining up with TRBD1. The germline V gene encodes CDR1 MDHEN and CDR2 SYDVKM. Losses at the gene ends were 6 bases for V and 5 bases for J; bases not matched to a gene: 6. The CDR3 is 13 amino acids. Written as DNA, the CDR3 is TGTGCCAGCAGACGGACAGGGCTCGACGAGCAGTACTTC. This encodes CASRRTGLDEQYF. Based on the CDR3 plus reference TRBV28 and TRBJ2-7, the full variable domain is DVKVTQSSRYLVKRTGEKVFLECVQDMDHENMFWYRQDPGLGLRLIYFSYDVKMKEKGDIPEGYSVSREKKERFSLILESASTNQTSMYLCASRRTGLDEQYFGPGTRLTVT.

The rearrangement joins TRBV7-9 to TRBJ2-7; TRBD2 might be the D (5 bases). Germline V lookup: CDR1 SEHNR, CDR2 FQNEAQ (reference sequence). This CDR3 has 12 residues. The germline V and J ends were trimmed by 3 bases and 7 bases, with 10 bases remaining between them. The CDR3 spells CASSLASGEQYF. The CDR3 DNA sequence: TGTGCCAGCAGCTTGGCCTCGGGGGAGCAGTACTTC.

The chain links TRBV27 to TRBJ1-5, with D perhaps matching TRBD1 (5 bases). From germline, CDR1 is MNHEY and CDR2 SMNVEV (reference sequence). This CDR3 contains 17 residues. Trimming left V 0 bases short and J 2 bases short, with 14 bases between. The CDR3 here is CASSLSYQGPRNQPQHF. In DNA form, the CDR3 reads TGTGCCAGCAGTTTATCTTACCAGGGACCCCGCAATCAGCCCCAGCATTTT.

The gene calls are TRBV7-8 and TRBJ1-1; the match to TRBD1 covers 7 bases. Germline loops: CDR1 SGHVS, CDR2 FQNEAQ. The CDR3 totals 16 residues. The V and J ends lost 1 base and 5 bases, in that order; junction bases with no gene match: 10. The DNA for the CDR3 is TGTGCCAGCAGCTTAGTGTTGACAGGGAAGGAAACTGAAGCTTTCTTT. Translated, it gives CASSLVLTGKETEAFF.

The rearrangement links TRBV7-6 to TRBJ2-5; 15 bases are shared with TRBD2. Germline-derived CDR1 and CDR2 are SGHVS and FNYEAQ. V gave up 6 bases and J gave up 3 bases; unmatched junction bases: 2. The CDR3 has 15 amino acids. The CDR3 DNA follows: TGTGCCAGCAGTAGGACTAGCGGGAGGGAAGAGACCCAGTACTTC. It translates to CASSRTSGREETQYF. The entire variable domain, with the rest obtained from reference TRBV7-6 and TRBJ2-5, is as follows: GAGVSQSPRYKVTKRGQDVALRCDPISGHVSLYWYRQALGQGPEFLTYFNYEAQQDKSGLPNDRFSAERPEGSISTLTIQRTEQRDSAMYRCASSRTSGREETQYFGPGTRLLVL.

The rearrangement joins TRBV6-1 to TRBJ2-2, with a tentative D call TRBD1 (6 bases). The germline V gene encodes CDR1 MNHNS and CDR2 SASEGT. Trimming took off 4 bases at V and 2 bases at J, with 17 bases between the two ends. The CDR3 loop spans 17 amino acids. As DNA, the CDR3 is TGTGCCAGCAGTGCACAGGGTGACTTCGGTAACACCGGGGAGCTGTTTTTT. It codes for CASSAQGDFGNTGELFF.

This chain uses TRBV6-1 with TRBJ2-2; no reliable D call. V was cut by 6 bases and J by 7 bases, with 9 bases left in between. The V gene's germline CDR1 is MNHNS and CDR2 SASEGT. The CDR3 sequence is 12 residues long. The CDR3 DNA sequence: TGTGCCAGCAGGGTGCTAGTCGGGGAGCTGTTTTTT. Its translation is CASRVLVGELFF.

This chain links TRBV30 with TRBJ2-3; weak D call: TRBD2 (5 bases). The CDR3 sequence is 15 residues long. Trimming pared 3 bases from V and 6 bases from J, leaving 19 bases between. Germline V gene sequence: CDR1 GTSNPN, CDR2 SVGIG (reference sequence). The CDR3 sequence: CAWSGGTSSVDTQYF. The CDR3 nucleotides are TGTGCCTGGAGCGGTGGTACTAGTTCGGTCGATACGCAGTATTTT.

The CDR3 here is CASSLGGGESYGYTF. In DNA form, the CDR3 reads TGCGCCAGCAGCCTCGGAGGGGGGGAATCCTATGGCTACACCTTC. The chain is built from TRBV5-1 and TRBJ1-2; TRBD1 might be the D (6 bases). Germline assignment: CDR1 SGHRS and CDR2 YFSETQ. Trimming cost V 4 bases and J 4 bases, with 17 bases left between them. This CDR3 region has 15 residues.

J is TRBJ2-7 and V is TRBV7-9, with a possible D match to TRBD1 (6 bases). Germline CDR1 is SEHNR and CDR2 is FQNEAQ (reference sequence). CDR3 length: 14 residues. Trimming took off 1 base at V and 5 bases at J, with 12 bases between the two ends. The CDR3 loop is CASSLEQGAHEQYF. The CDR3 bases are TGTGCCAGCAGCTTAGAACAGGGTGCTCACGAGCAGTACTTC.

The chain uses TRBV6-6 and TRBJ2-3, with a weak D call TRBD2 (6 bases). V was shortened by 8 bases and J by 6 bases, with 24 bases between the two germline ends. CDR1 is MNHNY, CDR2 SVGAGI, per germline (reference sequence). This CDR3 is 16 amino acids long. CDR3 protein: CASLPGSWDHTDTQYF. In nucleotides, the CDR3 is TGTGCCAGCTTACCCGGGAGCTGGGACCACACGGATACGCAGTATTTT.

The chain has TRBV7-9 and TRBJ2-5; TRBD1 is a possible D gene (6 bases). V was shortened by 5 bases and J by 6 bases, with 16 bases between the two germline ends. Germline CDR1 reads SEHNR; CDR2 reads FQNEAQ (reference sequence). The CDR3 runs 14 residues. The CDR3 loop reads CASSPRDTPQTQYF. CDR3 DNA: TGTGCCAGCAGCCCCAGGGACACCCCTCAGACCCAGTACTTC.

In this sample, this clone turned up many times. The chain is built from TRBV27 and TRBJ1-1; D unresolved. The V and J ends lost 4 bases and 3 bases respectively, with 12 bases between them. CDR1 and CDR2 (germline): MNHEY, SMNVEV (reference sequence). The CDR3 has 14 residues. The CDR3 is CASSSRAADTEAFF. The CDR3 region has the DNA TGTGCCAGCAGTTCCCGGGCAGCCGACACTGAAGCTTTCTTT.

V and J are TRBV10-3 and TRBJ2-5; 9 bases match TRBD1. Trimming took 6 bases from V and 4 from J; bases not matched to a gene: 9. The CDR3 runs to 15 residues. Germline CDR1 ENHRY, CDR2 SYGVKD. In DNA form, the CDR3 reads TGTGCCATCAGGGGCACAGGGGGCGTGGGAGAGACCCAGTACTTC. This codes for CAIRGTGGVGETQYF.

This chain links TRBV7-9 with TRBJ1-2; 7 positions match TRBD1. CDR1 and CDR2 (germline): SEHNR, FQNEAQ (reference sequence). The CDR3 sequence is 16 residues long. The V and J ends lost 4 bases and 3 bases, in that order; junction bases with no gene match: 11. The CDR3 loop reads CASSSVDRTQDYGYTF. CDR3 in DNA: TGTGCCAGCAGCTCCGTGGACAGGACCCAAGACTATGGCTACACCTTC.

The sample holds a few counts of this clone. The V gene is TRBV7-9, the J gene TRBJ1-5; D is possibly TRBD1 (5 bases). Trimming cost V 1 base and J 9 bases, with 7 bases left between them. Germline CDR1 reads SEHNR; CDR2 reads FQNEAQ (reference sequence). The CDR3 contains 12 residues. The CDR3 coding sequence is TGTGCCAGCAGCTTAGTGGGGGGGCCCCAGCATTTT. Translating it yields CASSLVGGPQHF.

The chain joins TRBV13 to TRBJ1-4, with 7 bases matching TRBD1. The germline V gene encodes CDR1 PRHDT and CDR2 FYEKMQ (reference sequence). J gave up 9 bases and V 3 bases, and 7 bases lay outside the gene matches. The CDR3 spans 14 residues. CDR3 residues: CASSFFRQGKKLFF. CDR3 bases: TGTGCCAGCAGCTTTTTTCGACAGGGTAAAAAACTGTTTTTT.

This clone has a handful of counts. This sequence joins TRBV9 and TRBJ1-2; unclear D gene. The V and J ends lost 0 bases and 6 bases respectively, with 15 bases between them. The germline V gene encodes CDR1 SGDLS and CDR2 YYNGEE. The CDR3 totals 15 residues. CDR3 loop: CASSVEDFGGDGYTF. The CDR3 region has the DNA TGTGCCAGCAGCGTAGAGGACTTCGGAGGAGATGGCTACACCTTC. Looking up the rest from reference TRBV9 and TRBJ1-2 gives the full variable domain: DSGVTQTPKHLITATGQRVTLRCSPRSGDLSVYWYQQSLDQGLQFLIQYYNGEERAKGNILERFSAQQFPDLHSELNLSSLELGDSALYFCASSVEDFGGDGYTFGSGTRLTVV.

This sequence joins TRBV2 and TRBJ1-2, with TRBD1 identical over 8 bases. In germline, CDR1 is SNHLY, CDR2 FYNNEI. Trimming removed 3 bases from V and 4 bases from J; junction bases left unmatched: 13. This CDR3 has 17 amino acids. This CDR3 is CASSDRPGQGAIYGYTF. The CDR3 nucleotides are TGTGCCAGCAGTGACCGGCCGGGGCAGGGGGCCATCTATGGCTACACCTTC.

This chain connects TRBV29-1 to TRBJ1-1; no clear D. V was trimmed by 7 bases and J by 0 bases, leaving 9 bases between them. Germline lookup yields CDR1 SQVTM and CDR2 ANQGSEA. The length of the CDR3 is 12 residues. CDR3 nucleotides: TGCAGCGCCCTGACAATGAACACTGAAGCTTTCTTT. This codes for CSALTMNTEAFF.

This chain links TRBV7-3 with TRBJ2-7; D could derive from TRBD1 or TRBD2 (6 bases each). Trimming left V 0 bases short and J 0 bases short, with 12 bases between. The CDR3 runs 16 residues. The V gene's germline CDR1 is SGHTA and CDR2 FQGTGA. The CDR3 DNA reads as TGTGCCAGCAGCTTAACCGGGGGCGTCGGCTCCTACGAGCAGTACTTC. Translation: CASSLTGGVGSYEQYF.

The chain employs TRBV28 and TRBJ2-2; D might be TRBD1 (6 bases). CDR1 is MDHEN and CDR2 is SYDVKM in the germline V gene. This CDR3 contains 18 residues. Trimming took off 3 bases at V and 1 base at J, with 18 bases between the two ends. CDR3 protein: CASSFNLRDTQNTGELFF. The CDR3 region has the DNA TGTGCCAGCAGTTTCAACCTCCGGGACACACAGAACACCGGGGAGCTGTTTTTT.

This chain links TRBV7-9 with TRBJ2-5; maybe TRBD2 (5 bases). The germline V gene encodes CDR1 SEHNR and CDR2 FQNEAQ (reference sequence). The CDR3 consists of 14 residues. V lost 1 base and J 5 bases, leaving 11 bases between the germline ends. The CDR3 here is CASSLGGGGETQYF. CDR3 nucleotides: TGTGCCAGCAGCTTAGGTGGAGGCGGGGAGACCCAGTACTTC.

This sequence joins TRBV7-8 and TRBJ2-3, with D unclear. The V gene's germline CDR1 is SGHVS and CDR2 FQNEAQ. V lost 1 base and J 1 base, leaving 12 bases between the germline ends. The CDR3 has 16 residues. CDR3 bases: TGTGCCAGCAGCTTAGGCCCTGAGCGAGGCACAGATACGCAGTATTTT. Its protein is CASSLGPERGTDTQYF.

The rearrangement links TRBV6-6 to TRBJ2-5; 11 nucleotides line up with TRBD2. The V segment lost 6 bases and the J segment 3 bases; nucleotides outside the gene matches: 9. Germline CDR1 and CDR2: MNHNY and SVGAGI (reference sequence). This CDR3 contains 16 residues. CDR3 amino acids: CASSLSGREPEETQYF. The DNA of the CDR3 is TGTGCCAGCAGCCTTAGCGGGAGGGAGCCTGAAGAGACCCAGTACTTC.

The V call is TRBV7-9, the J call TRBJ2-3; 8 nucleotides align to TRBD2. CDR1 and CDR2 from the germline V gene are SEHNR and FQNEAQ (reference sequence). With 1 base clipped from V and 4 bases from J, the junction kept 4 bases outside the gene matches. The CDR3 is 15 residues long. CDR3 loop: CASSLGGLGADTQYF. The CDR3 nucleotides are TGTGCCAGCAGCTTAGGGGGACTAGGCGCAGATACGCAGTATTTT.

V usage is TRBV29-1 and J usage is TRBJ2-2; 10 nucleotides match TRBD1. J lost 4 bases, V lost 7 bases, and 12 bases had no gene match. This CDR3 spans 16 amino acids. Germline V gene data show CDR1 as SQVTM and CDR2 as ANQGSEA. The CDR3 region is CSATGTGVMGTGELFF. The CDR3 bases are TGCAGCGCGACCGGGACAGGGGTTATGGGCACCGGGGAGCTGTTTTTT.

V gene TRBV9 combines with J gene TRBJ2-7; D not resolved. Per germline, CDR1 SGDLS and CDR2 YYNGEE. Deletions cut 0 bases from V and 2 bases from J, with 9 bases between. This CDR3 has 14 residues. The chain's CDR3 is CASSVDQVPYEQYF. The CDR3 DNA follows: TGTGCCAGCAGCGTAGACCAGGTCCCCTACGAGCAGTACTTC. Variable domain in full (rest from reference TRBV9 and TRBJ2-7): DSGVTQTPKHLITATGQRVTLRCSPRSGDLSVYWYQQSLDQGLQFLIQYYNGEERAKGNILERFSAQQFPDLHSELNLSSLELGDSALYFCASSVDQVPYEQYFGPGTRLTVT.